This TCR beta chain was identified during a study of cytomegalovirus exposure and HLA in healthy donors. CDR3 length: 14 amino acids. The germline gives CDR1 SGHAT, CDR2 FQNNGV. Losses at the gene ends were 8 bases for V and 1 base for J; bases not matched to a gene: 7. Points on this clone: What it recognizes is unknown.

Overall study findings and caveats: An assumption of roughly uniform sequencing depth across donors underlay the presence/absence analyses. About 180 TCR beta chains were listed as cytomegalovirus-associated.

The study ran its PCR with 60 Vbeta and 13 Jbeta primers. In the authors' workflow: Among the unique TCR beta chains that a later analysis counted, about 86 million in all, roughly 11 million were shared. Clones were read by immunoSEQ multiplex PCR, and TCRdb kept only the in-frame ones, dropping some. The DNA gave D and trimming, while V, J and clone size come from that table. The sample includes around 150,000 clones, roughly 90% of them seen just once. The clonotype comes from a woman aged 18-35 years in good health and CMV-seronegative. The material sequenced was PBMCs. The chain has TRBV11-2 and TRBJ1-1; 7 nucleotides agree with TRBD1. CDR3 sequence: CASVFYRGNTEAFF. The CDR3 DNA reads TGTGCCAGCGTATTTTACAGGGGGAACACTGAAGCTTTCTTT. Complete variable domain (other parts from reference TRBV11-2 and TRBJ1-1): EAGVAQSPRYKIIEKRQSVAFWCNPISGHATLYWYQQILGQGPKLLIQFQNNGVVDDSQLPKDRFSAERLKGVDSTLKIQPAKLEDSAVYLCASVFYRGNTEAFFGQGTRLTVV.